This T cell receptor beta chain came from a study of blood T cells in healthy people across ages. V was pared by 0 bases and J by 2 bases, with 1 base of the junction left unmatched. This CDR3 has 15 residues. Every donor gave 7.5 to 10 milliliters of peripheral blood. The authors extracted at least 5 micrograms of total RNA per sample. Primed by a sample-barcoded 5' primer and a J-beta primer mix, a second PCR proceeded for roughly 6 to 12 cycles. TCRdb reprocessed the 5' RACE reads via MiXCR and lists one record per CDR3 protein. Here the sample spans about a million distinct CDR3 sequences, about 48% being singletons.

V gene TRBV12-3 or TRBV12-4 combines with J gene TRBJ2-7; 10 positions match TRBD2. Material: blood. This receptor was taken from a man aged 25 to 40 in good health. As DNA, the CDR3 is TGTGCCAGCAGTTTAGCCCTAGCGGGGGCCTACGAGCAGTACTTC. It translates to CASSLALAGAYEQYF.